This record covers a single T cell receptor beta chain. Antigen specificity is unknown. Treatment denoted: 10-day PBMC culture with coronavirus spike peptide pools or control peptides (ViraFEST assay). Peptide-pool expansion of antigen-specific T cells preceded TCR sequencing in ViraFEST. These data originate in a study of vaccination and CD4 T cells after COVID-19. Across the study: The makeup of the convalescents was six males and four females, two of them Hispanic. Cells were stimulated with overlapping spike peptides from SARS-CoV-2, HCoV-NL63, HCoV-OC43 and HCoV-229E.

The CDR3 covers 19 residues. V dropped 5 bases and J dropped 1; count of bases not matched to a gene: 13. Germline V gene data show CDR1 as SGHTA and CDR2 as FQGNSA. The Oncomine TCR Beta short-read assay sequenced DNA from cultured CD4+ T cells. One entry per CDR3 protein, called by TCRdb with MiXCR from the PCR reads. Seen here are about 16,000 distinct CDR3 sequences, 44% observed once, and the top ten hold approximately 4%. The specimen sequenced was CD4+ T cells from blood, cultured in vitro. This chain uses TRBV7-2 with TRBJ2-2; TRBD2 matches at 10 bases. The sequence was obtained from a human donor who had recovered from COVID-19. The CDR3 bases are TGTGCCAGCAGCCAGACTTATCTAGCGGGGGACGTGAACACCGGGGAGCTGTTTTTT. Translation: CASSQTYLAGDVNTGELFF.